This T cell receptor (beta chain) emerged from a study of regulatory T cells in long-lasting Graves disease. Study at large: Antithyroid drug intake by newly diagnosed Graves' patients had lasted under 3 months.

Libraries of TCR beta came from iRepertoire HTBI primers plus Arm-PCR of CDR3 regions. How the authors handled the data: In the combined samples, approximately 64 TRBV and 14 to 15 TRBJ segments were identified. MiXCR, run by TCRdb on the multiplex PCR reads, gives a single entry per CDR3 protein. It is TCRdb's table, rather than the study itself, that gives the V and J calls and clone size. The table includes under 700,000 distinct CDR3 sequences, 15% to 20% detected once. This sample's time point: newly diagnosed GD, antithyroid drugs for less than 3 months. PBMCs provided the RNA from which the TCR library was made. This clonotype was counted at least ten times. These sequences were also reported in another study, on T cells in Graves' hyperthyroidism and ophthalmopathy. That investigation notes: The HTBI primer set was used in a first-round RT-PCR of the TCR CDR3.

This sequence originates from a woman aged 35-60 years with Graves disease. The material was peripheral blood mononuclear cells (PBMCs), obtained at new diagnosis, from a patient treated with antithyroid drugs.

The CDR3 loop is CASSHAQGADEKLFF. Written as DNA, the CDR3 is TGTGCCAGCAGCCATGCCCAGGGGGCAGATGAAAAACTGTTTTTT. The chain couples TRBV12-3 or TRBV12-4 to TRBJ1-4; TRBD1 matches 8 bases. The CDR3 is made up of 15 amino acids. Trimming removed 6 bases from V and 6 bases from J; junction bases left unmatched: 9.